This is a list of T cell receptor beta chains from one sample in a study of blood T cell repertoires in COVID-19. Libraries were prepared by immunoSEQ multiplex PCR; TCRdb keeps only in-frame clonotypes and omits some of them. The sample has some 150,000 clones, roughly 84% seen once. Sequencing was performed on peripheral blood. Receptor source: a human donor in a cohort sampled during active COVID-19. Both conserved end residues are part of each CDR3. The D gene is left open where the match is weak. Not every row has a clone size; where given, it reads once, few, many or a size class.

CASSPGSSYNEQFF	TGTGCCAGCAGCCCCGGGTCCTCCTACAATGAGCAGTTCTTC	-	-	TRBV6-6	TRBJ2-1
CASSQDRLPGSPLHF	TGCGCCAGCAGCCAGGACAGGTTGCCTGGGTCACCCCTCCACTTT	few	TRBD1	TRBV4-1	TRBJ1-6
CASMGFQETQYF	TGCGCCAGCATGGGCTTTCAAGAGACCCAGTACTTC	-	-	TRBV5-1	TRBJ2-5
CASSARQGIYQPQHF	TGTGCCAGCAGTGCCCGACAGGGGATATATCAGCCCCAGCATTTT	few	TRBD1	TRBV2	TRBJ1-5
CASSPRGSSGRDNEQFF	TGTGCCAGCAGCCCGAGAGGGTCTAGCGGGAGGGACAATGAGCAGTTCTTC	-	TRBD2	TRBV9	TRBJ2-1
CASSPRLAGGETQYF	TGCGCCAGCAGCCCCCGATTAGCGGGGGGAGAGACCCAGTACTTC	-	TRBD2	TRBV4-1	TRBJ2-5
CASSTGLAGMTGELFF	TGTGCCAGTAGTACAGGACTAGCGGGAATGACCGGGGAGCTGTTTTTT	-	TRBD2	TRBV19	TRBJ2-2
CASKRGWRDQETQYF	TGTGCCAGCAAGCGCGGATGGCGGGATCAAGAGACCCAGTACTTC	-	-	TRBV7-9	TRBJ2-5
CASSGQSGGQTYEQYF	TGCGCCAGCAGCGGACAGAGCGGGGGCCAAACCTACGAGCAGTACTTC	-	TRBD2	TRBV5-1	TRBJ2-7
CASSGRGGSSAYNEQFF	TGTGCCAGCAGCGGGAGAGGTGGTAGCAGTGCCTACAATGAGCAGTTCTTC	-	-	TRBV5-4	TRBJ2-1
CSAPGQGNGYTF	TGCAGCGCTCCGGGACAGGGAAACGGCTACACCTTC	-	TRBD1	TRBV29-1	TRBJ1-2